One and the same sample provided the 17 T cell receptor beta chains below, sequenced in a study of cytomegalovirus exposure and HLA in healthy donors. The study ran its PCR with 60 Vbeta and 13 Jbeta primers. Clones were read by immunoSEQ multiplex PCR, and TCRdb kept only the in-frame ones, dropping some. In the table there are around 110,000 clones, around 74% of which are singletons. Sequencing used PBMCs. These receptors originate from a man aged 25-40 years in good health and CMV-seropositive.

The chain uses TRBV7-9 and TRBJ1-1, with a tentative D call TRBD1 (6 bases). Germline V lookup: CDR1 SEHNR, CDR2 FQNEAQ (reference sequence). Trimming cost V 1 base and J 3 bases, with 21 bases left between them. This CDR3 contains 18 residues. The CDR3 nucleotides are TGTGCCAGCAGCTTAGGCACAGGGTACGGTGGTCTCGACACTGAAGCTTTCTTT. Translating gives CASSLGTGYGGLDTEAFF. Supplemented by reference TRBV7-9 and TRBJ1-1, the full variable domain reads DTGVSQNPRHKITKRGQNVTFRCDPISEHNRLYWYRQTLGQGPEFLTYFQNEAQLEKSRLLSDRFSAERPKGSFSTLEIQRTEQGDSAMYLCASSLGTGYGGLDTEAFFGQGTRLTVV.

V usage is TRBV28 and J usage is TRBJ2-5; tentatively, D is TRBD1 (6 bases). Trimming removed 1 base from V and 3 bases from J, with 9 bases in between. Germline values: CDR1 MDHEN, CDR2 SYDVKM. The CDR3 totals 14 residues. The CDR3: CASSLSGTKETQYF. For the CDR3, the DNA is TGTGCCAGCAGTTTATCCGGGACAAAAGAGACCCAGTACTTC.

The V gene is TRBV27, the J gene TRBJ2-7, with 11 nucleotides matching TRBD1. Germline V lookup: CDR1 MNHEY, CDR2 SMNVEV (reference sequence). The CDR3 is 14 residues long. Unmatched junction bases numbered 3, after V lost 6 bases and J lost 2 bases. DNA of the CDR3: TGTGCCAGCAGACCGGGACAGGGGGCCTACGAGCAGTACTTC. It yields the protein CASRPGQGAYEQYF.

The rearrangement links TRBV28 to TRBJ1-1; the D is unclear. Germline-derived CDR1 and CDR2 are MDHEN and SYDVKM. V lost 2 bases to trimming and J lost 7 bases, with 8 bases between them. This CDR3 comprises 12 residues. CDR3 sequence (DNA): TGTGCCAGCAGTTTAAGCGAGGGTGAAGCTTTCTTT. Residues: CASSLSEGEAFF.

The chain recombines TRBV11-2 with TRBJ1-3; 7 positions match TRBD1. Trimming cost V 3 bases and J 0 bases; bases outside gene matches: 8. Germline V lookup: CDR1 SGHAT, CDR2 FQNNGV. The CDR3 is 17 residues long. This CDR3 reads CASSFWGQPSSGNTIYF. The CDR3 DNA follows: TGTGCCAGCAGCTTCTGGGGACAGCCGAGCTCTGGAAACACCATATATTTT.

The CDR3 DNA is TGTGCCAGCAGCCAAGAACTAGGACAGGGGGTTTGGAACACTGAAGCTTTCTTT. Amino acid sequence: CASSQELGQGVWNTEAFF. The gene calls are TRBV4-2 and TRBJ1-1; 10 positions agree with TRBD1. J was trimmed by 1 base and V by 0 bases; bases with no gene match: 8. CDR1 and CDR2 (germline): LGHNA, YNFKEQ. The CDR3 loop spans 18 amino acids.

The chain uses TRBV5-5 and TRBJ1-2; no clear D gene. Trimming removed 2 bases at V and 8 bases at J, with 16 bases between. CDR3 length: 14 residues. Germline CDR1 is SGHKS and CDR2 is YYEKEE (reference sequence). The CDR3 DNA follows: TGTGCCAGCAGCTTATGGATGGGTCAGGAAGGCTACACCTTC. Protein sequence: CASSLWMGQEGYTF.

V and J are TRBV9 and TRBJ2-3; 7 nucleotides align to TRBD2. CDR1 and CDR2 from the germline V gene are SGDLS and YYNGEE. This CDR3 comprises 16 residues. V lost 5 bases to trimming and J lost 2 bases; unmatched junction nucleotides: 11. The CDR3 coding sequence is TGTGCCAGCAGGTCTGGTGGGGCGGGGGACACAGATACGCAGTATTTT. As protein: CASRSGGAGDTDTQYF.

This clone occurred once. J is TRBJ1-2 and V is TRBV4-2; TRBD1 aligns across 7 bases. Germline loops: CDR1 LGHNA, CDR2 YNFKEQ. The CDR3 spans 14 residues. Trimming removed 3 bases from V and 6 bases from J; junction bases left unmatched: 7. CDR3 sequence (DNA): TGTGCCAGCAGCCACACGACAGGGACAGATGGCTACACCTTC. This gives the protein CASSHTTGTDGYTF.

This sequence joins TRBV28 and TRBJ2-7, with TRBD1 matching 9 bases. The CDR3 totals 15 residues. The germline CDR1 and CDR2 sequences are MDHEN and SYDVKM. Trimming removed 2 bases from V and 5 bases from J; junction bases left unmatched: 7. The CDR3 region has the DNA TGTGCCAGCAGTTTAGGAGGGACAGGGTCCCACGAGCAGTACTTC. Translated: CASSLGGTGSHEQYF.

V usage is TRBV2 and J usage is TRBJ2-3, with 9 bases that match TRBD2. V dropped 3 bases and J dropped 4; count of bases not matched to a gene: 5. The CDR3 has 15 amino acids. The germline V gene has CDR1 SNHLY and CDR2 FYNNEI. CDR3 amino acids: CASSDQRGAPDTQYF. The CDR3 DNA sequence: TGTGCCAGCAGTGATCAGCGGGGGGCACCAGATACGCAGTATTTT.

The gene calls are TRBV28 and TRBJ1-2; a weak D match, TRBD1 (5 bases). V was clipped by 7 bases and J by 0 bases, with 27 bases between them. The V gene's germline CDR1 is MDHEN and CDR2 SYDVKM. The CDR3 sequence is 19 residues long. CDR3 bases: TGTGCCAGCACCTCCAAGGGGACCGGGAGCCCCGGAGCTAACTATGGCTACACCTTC. As protein: CASTSKGTGSPGANYGYTF.

The chain couples TRBV6-5 to TRBJ2-5, with D perhaps matching TRBD1 (6 bases). Gene TRBJ2-7 matches the end of the DNA better, so the J call may be wrong. The germline CDR1 and CDR2 sequences are MNHEY and SVGAGI. The CDR3 runs 14 residues. The CDR3 here is CASSSGQIPYEQYF. CDR3 DNA: TGTGCCAGCAGTTCTGGACAGATTCCCTACGAGCAGTACTTC.

The chain carries TRBV27 and TRBJ1-5; D remains ambiguous. CDR1 is MNHEY, CDR2 SMNVEV, per germline (reference sequence). CDR3 size: 14 residues. Deletions cut 2 bases from V and 3 bases from J, with 8 bases between. The CDR3: CASSLMGDNQPQHF. The CDR3 DNA reads as TGTGCCAGCAGTTTAATGGGAGACAATCAGCCCCAGCATTTT.

The chain is built from TRBV4-1 and TRBJ1-1, with 7 bases fitting TRBD1. CDR1 and CDR2 from the germline V gene are MGHRA and YSYEKL. The CDR3 consists of 15 residues. The V segment lost 2 bases and the J segment 6 bases; nucleotides outside the gene matches: 9. DNA of the CDR3: TGCGCCAGCAGCCAACAGAGACAGGGTTGGGCTGAAGCTTTCTTT. This encodes CASSQQRQGWAEAFF.

This clone appeared a few times. V gene TRBV6-1 combines with J gene TRBJ1-2; 8 bases are a match to TRBD1. Germline V lookup: CDR1 MNHNS, CDR2 SASEGT. The CDR3 has 14 amino acids. The V and J ends lost 5 bases and 3 bases, in that order; junction bases with no gene match: 5. As DNA, the CDR3 is TGTGCCAGCAGTAACAGGGGGAGGGACTATGGCTACACCTTC. This encodes CASSNRGRDYGYTF.

This chain links TRBV5-1 with TRBJ2-7; TRBD1 aligns across 11 bases. From germline, CDR1 is SGHRS and CDR2 YFSETQ. The CDR3 extends over 15 amino acids. The ends lost 3 bases at V and 5 bases at J; junction bases unmatched: 7. DNA of the CDR3: TGCGCCAGCAGCTCGGGACAGGGGGTTTCCAACGAGCAGTACTTC. This gives the protein CASSSGQGVSNEQYF.